This TCR beta chain was recovered during a study of T cell responses to AZD1222 COVID-19 vaccine. Repertoires were generated with immunoSEQ multiplex PCR, while TCRdb's copy carries only in-frame clones and drops some. The data show about 180,000 clones, with approximately 95% seen just once and 0.8% to 1.3% held by the top ten. Broader study findings: Baseline seropositivity characterized only a handful of AZD1222 recipients. Most donors were white British, females outnumbered males, and clonal diversity was possibly underestimated. The reported proportion of spike-specific TCRs targeting unmutated variant regions was nearly half.

This CDR3 contains 15 residues. V was cut by 1 base and J by 0 bases, with 9 bases left in between. The germline CDR1 and CDR2 sequences are SNHLY and FYNNEI. Points on this clone: Its specificity is unknown.

The clonotype comes from an adult who received the MenACWY meningococcal vaccine as a control. The genes are TRBV2 and TRBJ1-2; D call uncertain. Sample: peripheral blood, taken 28 days after the second dose of the MenACWY control vaccine. This CDR3 is CASSEGRRSNYGYTF. CDR3 bases: TGTGCCAGCAGTGAAGGGAGGAGATCTAACTATGGCTACACCTTC.